Following are 32 T cell receptor beta chains from one sample sequenced in a study of T cell responses to AZD1222 COVID-19 vaccine. Generated by immunoSEQ multiplex PCR, the TCRdb table keeps only in-frame clones and is missing some. The sample consists of roughly 130,000 clones, around 84% of them appearing once. The sample here was peripheral blood, taken on day 0 of AZD1222 vaccination. These receptors were obtained from an adult in good health.

V and J are TRBV11-2 and TRBJ1-1; maybe TRBD1 (6 bases). Germline V gene lookup returns CDR1 SGHAT and CDR2 FQNNGV. This CDR3 spans 14 amino acids. V shed 2 bases and J shed 5 bases, with 12 bases lying between them. The CDR3 is CASSLRGGYTEAFF. CDR3 DNA: TGTGCCAGCAGCTTACGGGGGGGCTATACTGAAGCTTTCTTT.

A few counts support this clone. This chain joins TRBV6-1 and TRBJ1-5, with 10 bases that match TRBD1. CDR1 is MNHNS, CDR2 SASEGT, per germline. The V and J ends lost 2 bases and 0 bases, in that order; junction bases with no gene match: 7. This CDR3 contains 18 residues. As DNA, the CDR3 is TGTGCCAGCAGTGAATATCTTGGGACAGGGGATAGCAATCAGCCCCAGCATTTT. This gives the protein CASSEYLGTGDSNQPQHF.

There are a few counts of this clone. The rearrangement uses TRBV9 and TRBJ1-2; TRBD1 agrees at 8 bases. Germline V gene lookup returns CDR1 SGDLS and CDR2 YYNGEE. The CDR3 is made up of 15 amino acids. Trimming took 4 bases from V and 1 from J; bases not matched to a gene: 6. The DNA for the CDR3 is TGTGCCAGCAGCCTTGGACAGGGCATTAACTATGGCTACACCTTC. Its translation is CASSLGQGINYGYTF.

The rearrangement links TRBV27 to TRBJ2-2; 14 nucleotides align to TRBD2. CDR3 length: 18 amino acids. Trimming removed 5 bases from V and 6 bases from J; junction bases left unmatched: 11. Germline V gene data show CDR1 as MNHEY and CDR2 as SMNVEV (reference sequence). DNA for the CDR3: TGTGCCAGCAGTACGGGGACTAGCGGGAGTGTCTGGGCCGGGGAGCTGTTTTTT. Encoded protein: CASSTGTSGSVWAGELFF.

The chain uses TRBV19 and TRBJ1-1; possible D gene TRBD1, 5 bases. The V and J ends lost 1 base and 3 bases respectively, with 6 bases between them. CDR3 length: 13 residues. CDR1 is LNHDA, CDR2 SQIVND, per germline (reference sequence). The CDR3 is CASSIVGDTEAFF. In nucleotides, the CDR3 is TGTGCCAGTAGTATAGTGGGGGACACTGAAGCTTTCTTT.

The chain couples TRBV10-2 to TRBJ1-5; a possible D gene is TRBD1 (5 bases). V was cut by 0 bases and J by 2 bases, with 5 bases left in between. Germline CDR1 and CDR2: WSHSY and SAAADI. The CDR3 is 14 residues long. The CDR3 bases are TGCGCCAGCAGTGAGTCGGGGCGCAATCAGCCCCAGCATTTT. Protein product: CASSESGRNQPQHF.

This chain joins TRBV2 and TRBJ1-6; tentative D call: TRBD1 (5 bases). Trimming left V 2 bases short and J 5 bases short, with 13 bases between. From germline, CDR1 is SNHLY and CDR2 FYNNEI. This CDR3 contains 16 residues. CDR3: CASSEIGRQNNSPLHF. For the CDR3, the DNA is TGTGCCAGCAGTGAAATTGGGAGACAGAATAATTCACCCCTCCACTTT.

The V call is TRBV9, the J call TRBJ1-1; D is undetermined. CDR3 length: 14 residues. CDR1 SGDLS and CDR2 YYNGEE come from the germline V gene. V was pared by 0 bases and J by 11 bases, with 17 bases between. The CDR3 sequence: CASSVVTGQVKAFF. The DNA for the CDR3 is TGTGCCAGCAGCGTAGTAACGGGCCAGGTGAAGGCTTTCTTT. Full variable domain (remainder filled in from reference TRBV9 and TRBJ1-1): DSGVTQTPKHLITATGQRVTLRCSPRSGDLSVYWYQQSLDQGLQFLIQYYNGEERAKGNILERFSAQQFPDLHSELNLSSLELGDSALYFCASSVVTGQVKAFFGQGTRLTVV.

On this clone itself: The junction departs from germline at one end; a sequencing error may be responsible. The chain links TRBV7-2 to TRBJ1-2; 9 positions match TRBD1. Germline V gives CDR1 SGHTA, CDR2 FQGNSA. This CDR3 comprises 14 residues. CDR3 loop: CASSTGTGSYVYTF. For the CDR3, the DNA is TGTGCCAGCAGCACCGGGACAGGGAGTTATGTCTACACCTTC.

This chain links TRBV7-8 with TRBJ2-1; 8 nucleotides match TRBD2. CDR1 SGHVS and CDR2 FQNEAQ come from the germline V gene. Trimming took 5 bases from V and 2 from J; bases not matched to a gene: 8. CDR3 length: 16 amino acids. The chain's CDR3 is CASSKVAGRAYNEQFF. The DNA for the CDR3 is TGTGCCAGCAGCAAAGTAGCGGGACGCGCCTACAATGAGCAGTTCTTC.

V gene TRBV2 combines with J gene TRBJ2-5, with D maybe TRBD1 (6 bases). Trimming stripped 3 bases from V and 1 base from J, with 9 bases between. From germline, CDR1 is SNHLY and CDR2 FYNNEI. The CDR3 runs 14 residues. This CDR3 reads CASSDSGAQETQYF. The DNA of the CDR3 is TGTGCCAGCAGTGATTCAGGGGCCCAAGAGACCCAGTACTTC.

This sequence joins TRBV29-1 and TRBJ2-1, with D uncertain. CDR3 length: 10 residues. Germline V gives CDR1 SQVTM, CDR2 ANQGSEA. V dropped 8 bases and J dropped 10 bases, with 12 bases sitting between them. DNA for the CDR3: TGCAGCTCACGAGGACCGGAGCAGTTCTTC. The encoded protein is CSSRGPEQFF.

The J gene is TRBJ1-1, the V gene TRBV28; tentatively, D is TRBD1 (6 bases). V dropped 7 bases and J dropped 4 bases, with 22 bases sitting between them. The germline V gene has CDR1 MDHEN and CDR2 SYDVKM. The CDR3 covers 16 residues. The CDR3 DNA reads as TGTGCCAGCACCCTATCAATGGGAGGGGGGAGCACTGAAGCTTTCTTT. It codes for CASTLSMGGGSTEAFF.

The chain couples TRBV12-3 or TRBV12-4 to TRBJ2-3; D remains unclear. The CDR3 contains 11 residues. Trimming left V 2 bases short and J 4 bases short, with 1 base between. This CDR3 is CASSLSDTQYF. CDR3 nucleotides: TGTGCCAGCAGTTTATCAGATACGCAGTATTTT.

The V and J genes are TRBV9 and TRBJ1-4; 7 bases are shared with TRBD1. The J segment lost 6 bases and the V segment lost 0 bases, leaving 8 bases of the junction unmatched. CDR1 is SGDLS, CDR2 YYNGEE, per germline. This CDR3 comprises 16 residues. The CDR3 DNA sequence: TGTGCCAGCAGCGTAGCTCCCCACAGGGGCGATGAAAAACTGTTTTTT. It is translated as CASSVAPHRGDEKLFF.

The V and J genes are TRBV19 and TRBJ2-1; 10 bases match TRBD2. Germline V lookup: CDR1 LNHDA, CDR2 SQIVND (reference sequence). The CDR3 length is 14 residues. The V and J ends lost 3 bases and 9 bases, in that order; junction bases with no gene match: 5. As DNA, the CDR3 is TGTGCCAGTAGTATCCTAGCGGGAGAAGGTGAGCAGTTCTTC. This translates into CASSILAGEGEQFF.

The chain recombines TRBV7-9 with TRBJ2-1; no reliable D call. The CDR3 has 13 amino acids. Per the germline V gene, CDR1 is SEHNR and CDR2 is FQNEAQ (reference sequence). The V end lost 1 base, the J end lost 8 bases, and 9 bases lay between the germline ends. The CDR3 nucleotides read TGTGCCAGCAGCTTAGATCGTGAGGATGAGCAGTTCTTC. Amino acids: CASSLDREDEQFF.

The chain carries TRBV27 and TRBJ2-1; D perhaps matches TRBD1 (6 bases). The ends were cut back, 3 bases at V and 5 bases at J, with 14 bases in the middle. CDR1 MNHEY and CDR2 SMNVEV come from the germline V gene (reference sequence). The CDR3 is made up of 15 amino acids. The CDR3 DNA reads TGTGCCAGCAGTTTCGCTTCGACAGGAAACAATGAGCAGTTCTTC. Amino acids: CASSFASTGNNEQFF.

The chain links TRBV7-2 to TRBJ2-7; D is unclear. V lost 3 bases and J 6 bases, leaving 12 bases between the germline ends. The CDR3 runs to 13 residues. CDR1 is SGHTA, CDR2 FQGNSA, per germline. Here the CDR3 reads CASSFTAAFEQYF. The CDR3 DNA is TGTGCCAGCAGCTTTACGGCCGCTTTCGAGCAGTACTTC.

This chain links TRBV7-6 with TRBJ2-7; D remains unclear. V lost 5 bases and J lost 5, with 19 bases in between. Germline assignment: CDR1 SGHVS and CDR2 FNYEAQ. The CDR3 consists of 15 residues. The CDR3 is CASSTAGPATNEQYF. Written as DNA, the CDR3 is TGTGCCAGCAGCACCGCCGGGCCCGCGACCAACGAGCAGTACTTC.

The chain is built from TRBV7-9 and TRBJ2-2; TRBD2 matches at 7 bases. The junction had 3 bases not matched to a gene; V was cut back by 2 bases and J by 0 bases. The length of the CDR3 is 16 residues. From germline, CDR1 is SEHNR and CDR2 FQNEAQ (reference sequence). The CDR3 DNA reads TGTGCCAGCAGCTTACGGGCGGGAGCGAACACCGGGGAGCTGTTTTTT. This codes for CASSLRAGANTGELFF.

The chain has TRBV29-1 and TRBJ1-2, with TRBD1 matching 9 bases. The CDR3 contains 13 residues. Germline-derived CDR1 and CDR2 are SQVTM and ANQGSEA. After removal of 7 bases from V and 3 bases from J, the junction contained 6 bases not matched to a gene. CDR3 loop: CSGLGQGDYGYTF. CDR3 DNA: TGCAGCGGCCTGGGACAGGGAGACTATGGCTACACCTTC.

This sequence joins TRBV6-5 and TRBJ1-1, with 7 bases that match TRBD1. V dropped 4 bases and J dropped 5; count of bases not matched to a gene: 7. The germline CDR1 and CDR2 sequences are MNHEY and SVGAGI. The CDR3 has 14 amino acids. Here the CDR3 DNA reads TGTGCCAGCAGTTTATCGACAGGGATTACTGAAGCTTTCTTT. Residues: CASSLSTGITEAFF.

The chain is built from TRBV6-5 and TRBJ2-7, with D perhaps given as TRBD1 or TRBD2 (5 bases each). The germline V and J ends were trimmed by 6 bases and 3 bases, with 15 bases remaining between them. Germline loops: CDR1 MNHEY, CDR2 SVGAGI. This CDR3 has 14 residues. CDR3 nucleotides: TGTGCCAGCAGCCTGGTGGGGGTAGGCTACGAGCAGTACTTC. This gives the protein CASSLVGVGYEQYF.

The V and J genes are TRBV2 and TRBJ1-3, with no clear D. This CDR3 is 13 amino acids long. The V and J ends lost 4 bases and 4 bases respectively, with 8 bases between them. Per germline, CDR1 SNHLY and CDR2 FYNNEI. CDR3 residues: CASSGEWGNTIYF. CDR3 nucleotide sequence: TGTGCCAGCAGTGGCGAGTGGGGAAACACCATATATTTT.

A single count supports this clone. The rearrangement joins TRBV29-1 to TRBJ2-3; D call uncertain. The V end was cut by 2 bases, the J end by 1 base, with 13 bases between. The CDR3 has 15 amino acids. Germline V gene sequence: CDR1 SQVTM, CDR2 ANQGSEA. The CDR3 nucleotides read TGCAGCGTTGAAAGTGGCGGCGGACGCACAGATACGCAGTATTTT. Translated: CSVESGGGRTDTQYF.

The chain joins TRBV9 to TRBJ1-1, with 10 bases identical to TRBD1. CDR1 is SGDLS, CDR2 YYNGEE, per germline. The V segment lost 4 bases and the J segment 0 bases; nucleotides outside the gene matches: 6. The CDR3 has 16 residues. DNA of the CDR3: TGTGCCAGCAGCAGGCGGACAGGGGGAATGAACACTGAAGCTTTCTTT. It yields the protein CASSRRTGGMNTEAFF.

The V and J genes are TRBV6-1 and TRBJ1-1; D is unresolved. Germline V gene data show CDR1 as MNHNS and CDR2 as SASEGT. This CDR3 has 11 amino acids. The V gene lost 3 bases and the J gene lost 10 bases, with 9 bases spanning the gap. CDR3 sequence reads: CASSDSTLAFF. CDR3 bases: TGTGCCAGCAGTGATAGTACCTTAGCTTTCTTT.

The chain recombines TRBV7-2 with TRBJ1-2; the D gene is possibly TRBD1 (5 bases). The CDR3 sequence is 15 residues long. Trimming left V 4 bases short and J 10 bases short, with 22 bases between. Per germline, CDR1 SGHTA and CDR2 FQGNSA. The CDR3 bases are TGTGCCAGCAGCTCTTTACGGGGACGGGAGGTTTACTACACCTTC. As protein: CASSSLRGREVYYTF.

The chain links TRBV7-2 to TRBJ2-2; D might be TRBD1 (5 bases). This CDR3 contains 17 residues. Germline V gene lookup returns CDR1 SGHTA and CDR2 FQGNSA. Between the trimmed V and J ends, which lost 1 base and 0 bases, there was a span of 12 bases. Written as DNA, the CDR3 is TGTGCCAGCAGCTTAGGAGCCCGACAGTCGAACACCGGGGAGCTGTTTTTT. Its translation is CASSLGARQSNTGELFF.

The V call is TRBV19, the J call TRBJ1-5, with D hard to call. This CDR3 comprises 14 residues. V was cut by 7 bases and J by 4 bases, with 14 bases left in between. Germline V gene sequence: CDR1 LNHDA, CDR2 SQIVND (reference sequence). The CDR3 protein is CASKVFRANQPQHF. In nucleotides, the CDR3 is TGTGCCAGTAAAGTTTTTCGAGCGAATCAGCCCCAGCATTTT.

The gene calls are TRBV5-5 and TRBJ1-4; 9 positions match TRBD1. The CDR3 is 15 amino acids. The V gene end was trimmed by 2 bases and the J gene end by 8 bases; junction bases not matched to a gene: 7. Germline loops: CDR1 SGHKS, CDR2 YYEKEE (reference sequence). CDR3 amino acids: CASSLLTGGEEKLFF. CDR3 in DNA: TGTGCCAGCAGCTTATTGACAGGGGGGGAGGAAAAACTGTTTTTT.